This T cell receptor (beta chain) is from a study of OX40 agonist ivuxolimab in advanced cancers. Study context: The dose of intravenous ivuxolimab that patients received every 2 weeks ranged from 0.01 to 10 mg/kg. Previous treatment with anti-PD-1, anti-PD-L1 or anti-CTLA-4 therapy was allowed; about 37% had received some. Findings and limits, study-wide: Those patients achieving a partial response at 0.1-3.0 mg/kg showed among the lowest clonal expansion.

Repertoires were generated with immunoSEQ multiplex PCR, while TCRdb's copy carries only in-frame clones and drops some. The sample includes some 140,000 clones, 85% to 95% of them seen just once. Of note for this clone: Its antigen is still unknown.

This CDR3 comprises 13 residues. Per germline, CDR1 SGHRS and CDR2 YFSETQ. V lost 4 bases to trimming and J lost 5 bases, with 10 bases between them. The material sequenced was CD4+ or CD8+ T cells sorted from blood, taken in a trial of the OX40 agonist ivuxolimab. This chain connects TRBV5-1 to TRBJ1-5; D unclear. This clonotype was sampled from an adult with an advanced solid tumor such as melanoma, head and neck, liver or kidney cancer. The CDR3 nucleotides are TGCGCCAGCAGCCTGGACCCCGATCAGCCCCAGCATTTT. Translating it yields CASSLDPDQPQHF.